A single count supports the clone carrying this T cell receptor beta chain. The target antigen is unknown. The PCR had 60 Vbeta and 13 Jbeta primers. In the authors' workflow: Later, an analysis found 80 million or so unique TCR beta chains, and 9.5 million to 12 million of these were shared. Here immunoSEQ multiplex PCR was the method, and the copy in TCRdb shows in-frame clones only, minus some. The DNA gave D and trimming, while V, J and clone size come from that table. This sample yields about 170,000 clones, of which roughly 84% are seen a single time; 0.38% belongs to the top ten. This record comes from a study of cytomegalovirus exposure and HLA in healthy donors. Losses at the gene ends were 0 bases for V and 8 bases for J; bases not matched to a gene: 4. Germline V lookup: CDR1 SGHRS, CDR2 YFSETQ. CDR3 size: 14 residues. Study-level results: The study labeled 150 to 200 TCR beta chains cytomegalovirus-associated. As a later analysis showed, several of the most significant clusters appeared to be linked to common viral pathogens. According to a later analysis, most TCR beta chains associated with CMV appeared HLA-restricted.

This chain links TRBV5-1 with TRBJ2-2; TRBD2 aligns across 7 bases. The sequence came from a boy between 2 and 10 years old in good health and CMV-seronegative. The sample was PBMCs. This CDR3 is CASSLVGLSGELFF. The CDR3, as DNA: TGCGCCAGCAGCTTGGTGGGACTATCGGGGGAGCTGTTTTTT.